These 27 T cell receptor beta chains originate from one sample sequenced in a study of identical twins. TCRdb analysed the 5' RACE reads with MiXCR anew, one entry per CDR3 protein. The repertoire holds some 570,000 distinct CDR3 sequences, with under 25% as singletons. These data also featured in a second study, about yellow fever vaccine responses in identical twins.

Sample: CD4+ T cells sorted from blood. Every receptor here comes from a woman between 18 and 29 years old in good health.

In this sample, this clonotype turned up a few times. The V and J genes are TRBV4-1 and TRBJ1-4; no firm D call. Per germline, CDR1 MGHRA and CDR2 YSYEKL. CDR3 length: 14 amino acids. The V and J ends lost 1 base and 7 bases respectively, with 10 bases between them. The CDR3: CASSQGPVGEKLFF. In nucleotides, the CDR3 is TGCGCCAGCAGCCAAGGACCGGTCGGTGAAAAACTGTTTTTT.

This clonotype was counted only a few times. The chain links TRBV6-1 to TRBJ1-1; TRBD1 matches at 8 bases. Losses at the gene ends were 6 bases for V and 6 bases for J; bases not matched to a gene: 15. CDR1 is MNHNS and CDR2 is SASEGT in the germline V gene. The CDR3 contains 16 residues. CDR3 sequence reads: CASSATAGGAGAEAFF. CDR3 nucleotide sequence: TGTGCCAGCAGCGCCACGGCAGGGGGCGCGGGCGCTGAAGCTTTCTTT.

The rearrangement links TRBV5-1 to TRBJ2-3; 10 bases map to TRBD1. The V segment lost 4 bases and the J segment 4 bases; nucleotides outside the gene matches: 6. The CDR3 has 15 amino acids. CDR1 is SGHRS and CDR2 is YFSETQ in the germline V gene. The CDR3 coding sequence is TGCGCCAGCAGCCAGGGACAGGGGTTGGCAGATACGCAGTATTTT. It specifies CASSQGQGLADTQYF.

The gene calls are TRBV11-1 and TRBJ2-5; 7 bases are shared with TRBD1. J gave up 1 base and V 5 bases, and 7 bases lay outside the gene matches. This CDR3 contains 15 residues. The germline gives CDR1 SGHAT, CDR2 FQDESV (reference sequence). CDR3: CASSRTGTVQETQYF. DNA for the CDR3: TGTGCCAGCAGCCGCACGGGGACAGTCCAAGAGACCCAGTACTTC.

The chain links TRBV3-1 to TRBJ2-7, with 9 bases lining up with TRBD2. The CDR3 runs 13 residues. J lost 11 bases, V lost 1 base, and 6 bases had no gene match. The germline gives CDR1 LGHDT, CDR2 YNNKEL (reference sequence). The CDR3 here is CASSQASSGIEYF. CDR3 DNA sequence: TGTGCCAGCAGCCAAGCTTCTAGCGGGATAGAGTACTTC.

The chain links TRBV20-1 to TRBJ2-2; D remains ambiguous. Trimming removed 7 bases from V and 4 bases from J, with 16 bases in between. Germline CDR1 reads DFQATT; CDR2 reads SNEGSKA (reference sequence). The CDR3 extends over 14 amino acids. CDR3 region: CSVDSVNFTGELFF. The CDR3 bases are TGCAGTGTAGATTCTGTAAATTTCACCGGGGAGCTGTTTTTT.

This clonotype has just a few counts. The V and J genes are TRBV4-2 and TRBJ2-3; no firm D call. The CDR3 length is 13 residues. CDR1 LGHNA and CDR2 YNFKEQ come from the germline V gene. Trimming stripped 4 bases from V and 6 bases from J, with 11 bases between. DNA for the CDR3: TGTGCCAGCAGCCCCCGTATCGTTGATACGCAGTATTTT. Residues: CASSPRIVDTQYF.

This chain uses TRBV29-1 with TRBJ2-1; TRBD2 matches 13 bases. The CDR3 length is 16 residues. Looked up from germline, CDR1 is SQVTM and CDR2 is ANQGSEA. V dropped 0 bases and J dropped 5; count of bases not matched to a gene: 4. The CDR3 DNA reads as TGCAGCGTTGAAGACCCGACTAGCGGGAGGAACAATGAGCAGTTCTTC. Translation gives CSVEDPTSGRNNEQFF.

The rearrangement uses TRBV4-1 and TRBJ2-5; TRBD2 matches 8 bases. V shed 1 base and J 5 bases; nucleotides not matched to a gene: 9. CDR1 is MGHRA and CDR2 is YSYEKL in the germline V gene. The CDR3 consists of 16 residues. CDR3 residues: CASSQAHLAGEETQYF. The DNA for the CDR3 is TGCGCCAGCAGCCAAGCTCACCTAGCGGGCGAGGAGACCCAGTACTTC.

The chain carries TRBV4-1 and TRBJ2-2; 12 bases agree with TRBD1. The V segment lost 1 base and the J segment 6 bases; nucleotides outside the gene matches: 6. The CDR3 totals 17 residues. The germline V gene has CDR1 MGHRA and CDR2 YSYEKL. CDR3 DNA sequence: TGCGCCAGCAGCCAAGCTCCGGGACAGGGGGCTTCCGGGGAGCTGTTTTTT. It is translated as CASSQAPGQGASGELFF.

The chain employs TRBV15 and TRBJ2-1; a possible D gene is TRBD1 (5 bases). V lost 5 bases, J lost 7 bases, and 9 bases lay in between. Germline V CDR1 and CDR2: LNHNV, YYDKDF (reference sequence). This CDR3 contains 12 residues. The DNA of the CDR3 is TGTGCCACCAGCTCCCAGGGTAATGAGCAGTTCTTC. This codes for CATSSQGNEQFF.

The rearrangement uses TRBV3-1 and TRBJ2-5; D remains ambiguous. Germline assignment: CDR1 LGHDT and CDR2 YNNKEL (reference sequence). The CDR3 extends over 12 amino acids. Trimming stripped 2 bases from V and 4 bases from J, with 5 bases between. CDR3 sequence reads: CASSQYRETQYF. CDR3 DNA sequence: TGTGCCAGCAGCCAATACCGAGAGACCCAGTACTTC.

The chain carries TRBV20-1 and TRBJ2-1; no clear D gene. The CDR3 contains 15 residues. The germline V and J ends were trimmed by 0 bases and 3 bases, with 12 bases remaining between them. Germline V gene data show CDR1 as DFQATT and CDR2 as SNEGSKA (reference sequence). The CDR3 sequence is CSARDRRMGYNEQFF. DNA of the CDR3: TGCAGTGCTAGAGATAGGAGAATGGGCTACAATGAGCAGTTCTTC.

This clonotype was recorded a few times. The gene calls are TRBV7-9 and TRBJ2-1; 7 bases agree with TRBD2. This CDR3 region has 14 residues. The germline V gene has CDR1 SEHNR and CDR2 FQNEAQ (reference sequence). The J segment lost 6 bases and the V segment lost 7 bases, leaving 9 bases of the junction unmatched. CDR3 in amino acids: CASNPSGIRNEQFF. In nucleotides, the CDR3 is TGTGCCAGCAACCCGAGCGGGATTCGCAATGAGCAGTTCTTC.

The CDR3 sequence: CASSLTRDVVNEQFF. DNA of the CDR3: TGTGCCAGCAGCTTAACACGGGATGTGGTAAATGAGCAGTTCTTC. The chain carries TRBV7-9 and TRBJ2-1; D might be TRBD2 (5 bases). Germline CDR1 is SEHNR and CDR2 is FQNEAQ (reference sequence). The CDR3 sequence is 15 residues long. With 2 bases removed from V and 7 bases from J, the gap between germline ends came to 15 bases.

J is TRBJ2-2 and V is TRBV10-3; 7 nucleotides agree with TRBD1. CDR1 ENHRY and CDR2 SYGVKD come from the germline V gene. The CDR3 length is 15 residues. Germline trimming cut 6 bases from V and 2 bases from J; bases unmatched to any gene: 6. The CDR3 DNA reads TGTGCCATCAGAAAGGGACAGATAAACACCGGGGAGCTGTTTTTT. This encodes CAIRKGQINTGELFF.

This rearrangement joins TRBV5-6 to TRBJ1-4; D possibly corresponds to TRBD1 (6 bases). V lost 5 bases and J lost 2, with 13 bases in between. The CDR3 runs to 15 residues. Germline V lookup: CDR1 SGHDT, CDR2 YYEEEE. The CDR3 DNA is TGTGCCAGCAGTTTAACAGGGAGCACTAATGAAAAACTGTTTTTT. Translating it yields CASSLTGSTNEKLFF.

This clonotype was counted between two and nine times. V usage is TRBV15 and J usage is TRBJ2-5, with 7 positions matching TRBD1. The CDR3 length is 15 residues. V trimming: 3 bases; J trimming: 2 bases; junction bases outside the gene matches: 6. Germline V gene sequence: CDR1 LNHNV, CDR2 YYDKDF (reference sequence). As DNA, the CDR3 is TGTGCCACCAGCAGGGGCACGGGACAGCAAGAGACCCAGTACTTC. This codes for CATSRGTGQQETQYF.

The chain carries TRBV20-1 and TRBJ2-1; D call uncertain. The V and J ends lost 3 bases and 8 bases respectively, with 14 bases between them. This CDR3 is 13 amino acids long. Looked up from germline, CDR1 is DFQATT and CDR2 is SNEGSKA (reference sequence). Here the CDR3 DNA reads TGCAGTGCTAGGGGTTTAGTGTCCTATGAGCAGTTCTTC. Amino acid sequence: CSARGLVSYEQFF.

The gene calls are TRBV12-3 or TRBV12-4 and TRBJ2-1; 7 bases are a match to TRBD1. The CDR3 consists of 21 residues. With V trimmed by 3 bases and J by 0 bases, 20 bases remained unmatched. The CDR3 region has the DNA TGTGCCAGCAGTTTCGGAAGGGGTAGGGGGCTCGCTAATAGCTCCTACAATGAGCAGTTCTTC. Translation: CASSFGRGRGLANSSYNEQFF.

This clonotype was counted a few times. The chain employs TRBV12-3 or TRBV12-4 and TRBJ1-3; unclear D gene. Trimming pared 5 bases from V and 4 bases from J, leaving 12 bases between. The CDR3 covers 14 residues. The CDR3 coding sequence is TGTGCCAGCAGTCAACCGGGTCCAGGAAACACCATATATTTT. As protein: CASSQPGPGNTIYF.

This clonotype was seen more than once but under ten times. The chain couples TRBV24-1 to TRBJ2-5, with D possibly being TRBD1 (6 bases). Germline CDR1 KGHDR, CDR2 SFDVKD. This CDR3 spans 15 amino acids. Trimming shortened V by 3 bases and J by 5 bases, and 15 bases separated the two germline ends. For the CDR3, the DNA is TGTGCCACCAGTGATGCGGACAGCCCAGGGGAGACCCAGTACTTC. Amino acid sequence: CATSDADSPGETQYF.

The chain is built from TRBV6-1 and TRBJ2-3, with a possible D match to TRBD2 (5 bases). With 8 bases removed from V and 4 bases from J, the gap between germline ends came to 7 bases. The germline V gene has CDR1 MNHNS and CDR2 SASEGT. The CDR3 length is 11 residues. The CDR3 here is CASDSADTQYF. In nucleotides, the CDR3 is TGTGCCAGCGATAGCGCAGATACGCAGTATTTT.

This chain uses TRBV29-1 with TRBJ2-1, with 14 nucleotides matching TRBD2. The CDR3 has 13 residues. Germline V gene lookup returns CDR1 SQVTM and CDR2 ANQGSEA. V lost 2 bases to trimming and J lost 14 bases; unmatched junction nucleotides: 5. The CDR3: CSVERGLAGEKFF. For the CDR3, the DNA is TGCAGCGTTGAAAGGGGACTAGCGGGAGAGAAGTTCTTC.

This clonotype occurred a few times. This chain connects TRBV29-1 to TRBJ1-1; TRBD1 matches at 7 bases. In germline, CDR1 is SQVTM, CDR2 ANQGSEA. This CDR3 comprises 13 residues. With 8 bases clipped from V and 0 bases from J, the junction kept 6 bases outside the gene matches. The chain's CDR3 is CSLRQGMNTEAFF. DNA of the CDR3: TGCAGCTTGCGACAGGGAATGAACACTGAAGCTTTCTTT.

The chain recombines TRBV20-1 with TRBJ2-5, with D perhaps given as TRBD1 or TRBD2 (6 bases each). The CDR3 sequence is 15 residues long. Germline V CDR1 and CDR2: DFQATT, SNEGSKA (reference sequence). Trimming took 6 bases from V and 4 from J, leaving 21 bases between them. The CDR3 sequence: CSATIGGGWGETQYF. In DNA form, the CDR3 reads TGCAGTGCCACCATAGGGGGAGGTTGGGGAGAGACCCAGTACTTC.

This chain connects TRBV20-1 to TRBJ2-7; D might be TRBD2 (6 bases). This CDR3 comprises 12 residues. V was trimmed by 5 bases and J by 2 bases, leaving 10 bases between them. CDR1 and CDR2 (germline): DFQATT, SNEGSKA (reference sequence). This CDR3 is CSAVTSTYEQYV. CDR3 coding DNA: TGCAGTGCTGTTACTAGCACCTACGAGCAGTACGTC.